Presented here are 2 T cell receptor beta chains from one specimen sequenced in a study of identical twins. TCRdb independently ran MiXCR on the 5' RACE reads; one entry per CDR3 protein. The table has over 600,000 distinct CDR3 sequences, 21% seen once. These data were also reused for a study on T cells expressing NK-cell markers.

Material: PBMCs. The receptor set was obtained from a woman aged 18-29 years in good health.

In its sample, this clonotype was seen a few times. The chain combines TRBV24-1 with TRBJ2-5; D may be TRBD1 or TRBD2 (5 bases each). The CDR3 contains 17 residues. The V end lost 2 bases, the J end lost 1 base, and 16 bases lay between the germline ends. Germline V lookup: CDR1 KGHDR, CDR2 SFDVKD. In nucleotides, the CDR3 is TGTGCCACCAGTGATTCAGGGAGCGGCACCCTCCAAGAGACCCAGTACTTC. Protein: CATSDSGSGTLQETQYF.

The chain joins TRBV20-1 to TRBJ2-7, with 13 bases fitting TRBD2. Trimming at V came to 3 bases and at J to 3 bases, leaving 2 bases not matched to a gene. The CDR3 has 14 amino acids. The germline gives CDR1 DFQATT, CDR2 SNEGSKA (reference sequence). The CDR3 region has the DNA TGCAGTGCTAGGGGACTAGCGGGATTCTACGAGCAGTACTTC. It translates to CSARGLAGFYEQYF.